This T cell receptor beta chain was captured by sequencing in a study of cytomegalovirus exposure and HLA in healthy donors. Primers included in the PCR were 60 Vbeta and 13 Jbeta primers. Method: immunoSEQ multiplex PCR; TCRdb's copy keeps in-frame clones and lacks some. The sample yields about 190,000 clones, about four fifths seen once. The germline CDR1 and CDR2 sequences are SGHTA and FQGNSA. V dropped 1 base and J dropped 6; count of bases not matched to a gene: 10. CDR3 length: 16 residues. The donors (healthy individuals) were bone marrow donors. Study-wide findings and caveats: Differences between HLA loci emerged in a later analysis of TCR association rates, with DRB1 most and HLA-C fewest. Data from an earlier analysis indicated that most TCR beta V segments were productive either about 90% or about 30% of the time.

As concerns this clone: Its antigen is undetermined.

Specimen: PBMCs. The gene calls are TRBV7-2 and TRBJ2-7; 9 bases fit TRBD1. The clonotype comes from a woman in her fifties or sixties in good health and CMV-seropositive. CDR3 residues: CASSLVSRDRALEQYF. The CDR3 region has the DNA TGTGCCAGCAGCTTAGTATCCAGGGACAGGGCCCTCGAGCAGTACTTC.